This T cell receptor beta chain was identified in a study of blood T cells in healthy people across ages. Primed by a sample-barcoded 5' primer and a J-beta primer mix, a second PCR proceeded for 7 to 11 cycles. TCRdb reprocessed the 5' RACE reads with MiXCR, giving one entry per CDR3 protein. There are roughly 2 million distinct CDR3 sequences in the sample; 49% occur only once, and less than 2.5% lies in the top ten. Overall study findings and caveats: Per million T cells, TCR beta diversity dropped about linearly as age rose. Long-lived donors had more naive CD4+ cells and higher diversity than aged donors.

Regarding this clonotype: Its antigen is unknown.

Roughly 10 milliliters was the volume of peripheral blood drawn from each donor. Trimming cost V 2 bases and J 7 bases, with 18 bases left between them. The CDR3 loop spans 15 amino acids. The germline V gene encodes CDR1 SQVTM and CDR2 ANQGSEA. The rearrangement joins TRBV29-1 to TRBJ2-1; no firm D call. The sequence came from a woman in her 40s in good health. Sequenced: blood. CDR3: CSVELEISDWNEQFF. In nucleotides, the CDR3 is TGCAGCGTTGAACTCGAGATTTCGGATTGGAATGAGCAGTTCTTC.